A single sample is the source of the 3 T cell receptor beta chains below, sequenced in a study of blood T cell repertoires in COVID-19 (dated by TCRdb to 2018 to 2021). Library creation used the immunoSEQ multiplex PCR assay. TCRdb's version of the immuneACCESS table is confined to in-frame rearrangements and falls short of the full clone set. An unresolved V gene accounts for under half of the shortfall where checked; the remainder is of unknown origin. This sample gives approximately 300,000 clones in total; around 90% of them show up just once. The ten largest clones represent under 20% of the sample. Input material: PBMCs or T cells enriched from blood (not recorded which). These receptors all come from a woman under 40 who had recovered from COVID-19.

The CDR3 nucleotides are TGTGCCAGCAGCTTAGATAGCCTTCGGGGCTACACCTTC. Protein sequence: CASSLDSLRGYTF. This chain links TRBV11-2 with TRBJ1-2, with D unclear. The V end was cut by 0 bases, the J end by 8 bases, with 10 bases between. Looked up from germline, CDR1 is SGHAT and CDR2 is FQNNGV. The CDR3 covers 13 residues.

The chain is built from TRBV7-2 and TRBJ2-5; tentatively, D is TRBD2 (7 bases). The CDR3 covers 15 residues. V was cut by 1 base and J by 5 bases, with 14 bases left in between. Germline CDR1 SGHTA, CDR2 FQGNSA. The CDR3: CASSLVGGGPETQYF. The CDR3 DNA follows: TGTGCCAGCAGCTTAGTTGGGGGGGGGCCGGAGACCCAGTACTTC.

This clone was observed a single time. J is TRBJ2-1 and V is TRBV28; D call uncertain. Per the germline V gene, CDR1 is MDHEN and CDR2 is SYDVKM. Trimming stripped 1 base from V and 7 bases from J, with 5 bases between. This CDR3 has 12 residues. The CDR3 sequence is CASSLLENEQFF. The CDR3 region has the DNA TGTGCCAGCAGTTTATTAGAGAATGAGCAGTTCTTC. Filled out from reference TRBV28 and TRBJ2-1, the complete variable domain reads DVKVTQSSRYLVKRTGEKVFLECVQDMDHENMFWYRQDPGLGLRLIYFSYDVKMKEKGDIPEGYSVSREKKERFSLILESASTNQTSMYLCASSLLENEQFFGPGTRLTVL.